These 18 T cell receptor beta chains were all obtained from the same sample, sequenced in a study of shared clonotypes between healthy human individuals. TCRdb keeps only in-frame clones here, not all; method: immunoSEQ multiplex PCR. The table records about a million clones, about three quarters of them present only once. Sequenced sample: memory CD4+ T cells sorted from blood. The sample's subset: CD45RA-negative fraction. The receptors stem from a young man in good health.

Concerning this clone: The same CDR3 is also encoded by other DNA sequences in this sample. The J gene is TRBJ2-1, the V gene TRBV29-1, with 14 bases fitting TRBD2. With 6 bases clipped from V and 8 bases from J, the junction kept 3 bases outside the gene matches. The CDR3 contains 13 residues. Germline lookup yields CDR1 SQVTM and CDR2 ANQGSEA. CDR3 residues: CSVRLAGGYEQFF. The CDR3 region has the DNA TGCAGCGTCAGACTAGCGGGAGGGTATGAGCAGTTCTTC.

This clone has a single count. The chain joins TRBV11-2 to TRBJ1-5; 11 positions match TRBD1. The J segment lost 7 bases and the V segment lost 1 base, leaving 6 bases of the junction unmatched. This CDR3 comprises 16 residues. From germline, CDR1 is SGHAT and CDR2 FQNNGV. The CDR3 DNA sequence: TGTGCCAGCAGCTTAGGGGACAGGGGGTTGGCACAGCCCCAGCATTTT. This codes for CASSLGDRGLAQPQHF.

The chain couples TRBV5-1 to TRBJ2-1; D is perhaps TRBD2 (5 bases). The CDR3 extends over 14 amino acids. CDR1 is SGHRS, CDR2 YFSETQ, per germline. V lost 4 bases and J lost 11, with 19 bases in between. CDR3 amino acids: CASSPTAGGPQQFF. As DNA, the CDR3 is TGCGCCAGCAGCCCGACTGCTGGAGGCCCCCAGCAGTTCTTC.

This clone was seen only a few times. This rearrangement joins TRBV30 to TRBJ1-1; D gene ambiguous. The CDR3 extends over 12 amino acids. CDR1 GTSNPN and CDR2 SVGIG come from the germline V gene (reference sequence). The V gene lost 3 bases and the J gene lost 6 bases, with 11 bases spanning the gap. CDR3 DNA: TGTGCCTGGAGGGGCGGCGTGGCTGAAGCTTTCTTT. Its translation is CAWRGGVAEAFF.

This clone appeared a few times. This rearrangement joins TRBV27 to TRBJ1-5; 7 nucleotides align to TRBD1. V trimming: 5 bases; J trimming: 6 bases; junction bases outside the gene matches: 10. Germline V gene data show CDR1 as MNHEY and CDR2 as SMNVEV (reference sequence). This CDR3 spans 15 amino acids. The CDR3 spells CASSPSRGQGQPQHF. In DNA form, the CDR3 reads TGTGCCAGCAGTCCCTCAAGGGGGCAGGGTCAGCCCCAGCATTTT.

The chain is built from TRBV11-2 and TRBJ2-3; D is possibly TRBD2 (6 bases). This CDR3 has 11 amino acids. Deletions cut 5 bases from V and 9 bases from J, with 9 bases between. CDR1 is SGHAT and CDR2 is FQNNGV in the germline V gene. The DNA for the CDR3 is TGTGCCAGCAGCCCTGGGGGGACGCAGTATTTT. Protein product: CASSPGGTQYF.

CDR3 residues: CASSLGGGLEQFF. CDR3 DNA sequence: TGTGCCAGCAGCTTAGGAGGGGGCCTTGAGCAGTTCTTC. V and J are TRBV7-2 and TRBJ2-1; 7 bases fit TRBD1. Germline V CDR1 and CDR2: SGHTA, FQGNSA. Losses at the gene ends were 1 base for V and 9 bases for J; bases not matched to a gene: 3. CDR3 size: 13 residues.

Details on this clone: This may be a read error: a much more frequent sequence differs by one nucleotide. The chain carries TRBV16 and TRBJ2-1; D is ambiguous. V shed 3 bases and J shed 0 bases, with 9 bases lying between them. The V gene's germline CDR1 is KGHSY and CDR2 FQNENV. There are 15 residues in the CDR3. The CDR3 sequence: CASSQTRSSYNEQFF. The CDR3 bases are TGTGCCAGCAGCCAGACCAGGAGCTCCTACAATGAGCAGTTCTTC.

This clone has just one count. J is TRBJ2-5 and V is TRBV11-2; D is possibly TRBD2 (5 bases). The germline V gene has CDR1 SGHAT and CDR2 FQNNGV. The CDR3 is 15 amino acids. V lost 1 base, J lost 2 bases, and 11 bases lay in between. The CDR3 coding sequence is TGTGCCAGCAGCTTAGTTTTCGGGAATCAAGAGACCCAGTACTTC. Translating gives CASSLVFGNQETQYF.

CDR3: CASSPLRTSDSYEQYF. The DNA for the CDR3 is TGTGCCAGCTCACCCTTACGGACTAGCGACTCCTACGAGCAGTACTTC. The chain is built from TRBV18 and TRBJ2-7; 9 bases fit TRBD2. CDR1 KGHSH and CDR2 LQKENI come from the germline V gene. V lost 3 bases, J lost 0 bases, and 6 bases stayed unmatched. This CDR3 is 16 amino acids long.

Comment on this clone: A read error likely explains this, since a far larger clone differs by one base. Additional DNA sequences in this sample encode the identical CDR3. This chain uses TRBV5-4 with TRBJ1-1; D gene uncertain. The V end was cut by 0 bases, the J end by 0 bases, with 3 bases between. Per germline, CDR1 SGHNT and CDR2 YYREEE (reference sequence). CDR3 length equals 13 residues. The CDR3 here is CASSLDLNTEAFF. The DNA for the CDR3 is TGTGCCAGCAGCTTGGATTTGAACACTGAAGCTTTCTTT.

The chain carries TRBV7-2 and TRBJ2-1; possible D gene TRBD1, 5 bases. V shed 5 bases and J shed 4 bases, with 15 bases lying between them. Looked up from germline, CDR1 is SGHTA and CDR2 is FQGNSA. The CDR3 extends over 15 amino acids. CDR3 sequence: CASSLDQGPYNEQFF. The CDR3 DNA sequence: TGTGCCAGCAGCCTGGATCAGGGCCCGTACAATGAGCAGTTCTTC.

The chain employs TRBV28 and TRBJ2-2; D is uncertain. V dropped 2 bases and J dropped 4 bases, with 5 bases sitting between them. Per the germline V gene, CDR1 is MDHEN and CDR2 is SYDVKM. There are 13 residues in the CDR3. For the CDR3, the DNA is TGTGCCAGCAGTTTAACCCGCACCGGGGAGCTGTTTTTT. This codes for CASSLTRTGELFF.

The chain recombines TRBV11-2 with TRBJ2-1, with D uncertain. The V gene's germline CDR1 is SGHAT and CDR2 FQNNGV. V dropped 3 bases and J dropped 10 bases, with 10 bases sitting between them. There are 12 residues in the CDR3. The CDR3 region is CASSFGRREQFF. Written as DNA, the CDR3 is TGTGCCAGCAGCTTTGGACGAAGGGAGCAGTTCTTC.

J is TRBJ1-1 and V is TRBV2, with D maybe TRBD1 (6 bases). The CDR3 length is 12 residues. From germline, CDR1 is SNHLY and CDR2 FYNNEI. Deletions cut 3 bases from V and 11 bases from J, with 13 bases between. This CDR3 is CASSDSQGQAFF. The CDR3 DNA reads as TGTGCCAGCAGTGACTCGCAGGGGCAGGCTTTCTTT.

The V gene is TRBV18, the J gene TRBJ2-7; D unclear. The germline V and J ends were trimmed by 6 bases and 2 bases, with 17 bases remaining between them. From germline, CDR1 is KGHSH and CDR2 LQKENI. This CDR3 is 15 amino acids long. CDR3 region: CASSTSISRAYEQYF. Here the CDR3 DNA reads TGTGCCAGCTCTACCTCTATATCCAGAGCCTACGAGCAGTACTTC.

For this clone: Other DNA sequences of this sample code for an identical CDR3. The CDR3 sequence: CASSLEGGGEQPQHF. CDR3 nucleotide sequence: TGCGCCAGCAGCTTGGAAGGGGGGGGAGAGCAGCCCCAGCATTTT. The gene calls are TRBV5-1 and TRBJ1-5; TRBD1 is a possible D gene (6 bases). Germline V gene sequence: CDR1 SGHRS, CDR2 YFSETQ. CDR3 length equals 15 residues. V lost 0 bases and J lost 7, with 14 bases in between.

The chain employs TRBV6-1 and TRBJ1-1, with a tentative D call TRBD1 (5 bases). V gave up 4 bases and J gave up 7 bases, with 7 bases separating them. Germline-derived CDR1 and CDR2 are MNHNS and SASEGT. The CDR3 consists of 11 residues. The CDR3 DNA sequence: TGTGCCAGCAGTGCGACAGTTGAAGCTTTCTTT. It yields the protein CASSATVEAFF.